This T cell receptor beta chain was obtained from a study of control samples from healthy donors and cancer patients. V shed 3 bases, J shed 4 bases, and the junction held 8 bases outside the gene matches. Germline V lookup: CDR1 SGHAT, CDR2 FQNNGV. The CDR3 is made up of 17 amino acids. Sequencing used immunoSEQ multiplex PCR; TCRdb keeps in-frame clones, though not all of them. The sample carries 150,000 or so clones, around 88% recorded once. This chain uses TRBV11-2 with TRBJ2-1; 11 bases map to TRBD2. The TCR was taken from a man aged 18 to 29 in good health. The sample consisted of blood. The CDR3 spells CASSFNIWTSGYNEQFF. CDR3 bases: TGTGCCAGCAGCTTTAATATTTGGACTAGCGGGTACAATGAGCAGTTCTTC.